The 32 T cell receptor beta chains below were found in one sample sequenced in a study of vaccination effects on CD4 cells after COVID-19. After roughly 9 days in culture, the CD4+ T cells were isolated. As their vaccination, participants received two doses of either BNT162b2 or mRNA-1273. The assay was immunoSEQ multiplex PCR, and TCRdb's table has in-frame clones only and misses some. The sample consists of about 40,000 clones, under 70% of them appearing once. Their cognate antigens are unknown. This specimen consisted of CD4+ T cells from PBMCs cultured without peptide, obtained after COVID-19 vaccination. The receptors originated from a human donor who received a COVID-19 vaccine.

The genes are TRBV21-1 and TRBJ2-7; the table calls TRBD1, which could not be checked here. TRBV21-1 constitutes a pseudogene. This CDR3 is built from 16 residues. The CDR3 nucleotides read TGTGCCAGCAGCAAAAATGGGCGACAGGGTACCTACGAGCAGTACTTC. It codes for CASSKNGRQGTYEQYF.

The chain employs TRBV7-8 and TRBJ2-1; TRBD1 matches at 9 bases. The length of the CDR3 is 15 residues. The V gene's germline CDR1 is SGHVS and CDR2 FQNEAQ. With V trimmed by 5 bases and J by 4 bases, 6 bases remained unmatched. CDR3 in DNA: TGTGCCAGCAGCCGAGGGACAGGGTTATACAATGAGCAGTTCTTC. It specifies CASSRGTGLYNEQFF.

This chain joins TRBV29-1 and TRBJ2-1, with TRBD2 as a possible D gene (6 bases). The length of the CDR3 is 14 residues. Germline CDR1 and CDR2: SQVTM and ANQGSEA. V lost 4 bases and J 9 bases, leaving 19 bases between the germline ends. Written as DNA, the CDR3 is TGCAGCGTTGGTAAGGCGGGATTGTACGGTGAGCAGTTCTTC. Its translation is CSVGKAGLYGEQFF.

This chain connects TRBV7-2 to TRBJ2-7; tentatively, D is TRBD1 or TRBD2 (5 bases each). V lost 5 bases to trimming and J lost 2 bases, with 19 bases between them. CDR3 length: 16 residues. Germline CDR1 SGHTA, CDR2 FQGNSA. CDR3 protein: CASSPGSLRTPYEQYF. The CDR3 bases are TGTGCCAGCAGCCCGGGGTCCTTGCGGACACCCTACGAGCAGTACTTC.

This clone was detected only a few times. V usage is TRBV19 and J usage is TRBJ2-1; 7 nucleotides line up with TRBD2. The CDR3 totals 16 residues. Germline V gives CDR1 LNHDA, CDR2 SQIVND (reference sequence). V dropped 0 bases and J dropped 1; count of bases not matched to a gene: 3. The CDR3 reads CASSIDPGGSYNEQFF. CDR3 sequence (DNA): TGTGCCAGTAGTATAGATCCGGGGGGTTCCTACAATGAGCAGTTCTTC.

CDR3 DNA: TGCGCCAGCACGACCGGCATTGGAAACACCATATATTTT. It specifies CASTTGIGNTIYF. The genes are TRBV10-1 and TRBJ1-3; D gene unclear. This CDR3 has 13 amino acids. Trimming pared 7 bases from V and 3 bases from J, leaving 10 bases between. CDR1 is WNHNN and CDR2 is SYGVQD in the germline V gene (reference sequence).

The gene calls are TRBV3-1 (or the pseudogene TRBV3-2) and TRBJ1-3; D may be TRBD1 (5 bases). This CDR3 is built from 16 residues. Deletions cut 0 bases from V and 8 bases from J, with 17 bases between. Germline assignment: CDR1 LGHDT and CDR2 YNNKEL (reference sequence). The CDR3 nucleotides read TGTGCCAGCAGCCAAGATCAGTGGGTTCTGGGGGACACCATATATTTT. Translation gives CASSQDQWVLGDTIYF.

The rearrangement links TRBV5-4 to TRBJ2-4, with a tentative D call TRBD2 (6 bases). Germline loops: CDR1 SGHNT, CDR2 YYREEE (reference sequence). The CDR3 runs to 15 residues. V lost 4 bases, J lost 0 bases, and 11 bases lay in between. The CDR3 sequence is CASSLGTLAKNIQYF. The CDR3 DNA reads as TGTGCCAGCAGCCTCGGGACTTTAGCCAAAAACATTCAGTACTTC.

V is TRBV3-1 (or the pseudogene TRBV3-2) and J is TRBJ2-4; tentative D call: TRBD1 (5 bases). Trimming took off 2 bases at V and 8 bases at J, with 13 bases between the two ends. Germline V CDR1 and CDR2: LGHDT, YNNKEL (reference sequence). This CDR3 is built from 14 residues. The CDR3 coding sequence is TGTGCCAGCAGCCAATACTCCAGGGTGGACATTCAGTACTTC. Translation gives CASSQYSRVDIQYF.

The chain couples TRBV9 to TRBJ2-3; TRBD2 matches at 8 bases. The CDR3 has 16 residues. CDR1 is SGDLS and CDR2 is YYNGEE in the germline V gene. V dropped 0 bases and J dropped 2; count of bases not matched to a gene: 5. The CDR3 DNA reads TGTGCCAGCAGCGTAGGATCCGGGAGGGCCACAGATACGCAGTATTTT. It encodes CASSVGSGRATDTQYF.

This rearrangement joins TRBV9 to TRBJ2-3, with D possibly TRBD1 on 5 matching bases. V was trimmed by 0 bases and J by 4 bases, leaving 9 bases between them. There are 14 residues in the CDR3. CDR1 is SGDLS, CDR2 YYNGEE, per germline. The CDR3, as DNA: TGTGCCAGCAGCGTAGCCGACAGTGCAGATACGCAGTATTTT. This translates into CASSVADSADTQYF.

V usage is TRBV2 and J usage is TRBJ1-2, with D tentatively TRBD1 (5 bases). The germline CDR1 and CDR2 sequences are SNHLY and FYNNEI. The CDR3 length is 14 residues. The V end lost 3 bases, the J end lost 0 bases, and 8 bases lay between the germline ends. CDR3: CASSEGGTNYGYTF. The DNA of the CDR3 is TGTGCCAGCAGTGAGGGGGGAACTAACTATGGCTACACCTTC.

J is TRBJ1-6 and V is TRBV7-9; D might be TRBD1 (5 bases). This CDR3 is 17 amino acids long. The V end was cut by 1 base, the J end by 6 bases, with 16 bases between. From germline, CDR1 is SEHNR and CDR2 FQNEAQ (reference sequence). CDR3: CASSLEEGLTFNSPLHF. The CDR3 region has the DNA TGTGCCAGCAGCTTAGAGGAGGGGCTCACATTTAATTCACCCCTCCACTTT.

The chain uses TRBV19 and TRBJ1-6; D uncertain. This CDR3 region has 13 residues. The V and J ends lost 5 bases and 7 bases respectively, with 9 bases between them. Germline V CDR1 and CDR2: LNHDA, SQIVND (reference sequence). The CDR3 coding sequence is TGTGCCAGTAGTTCTTTATCAAATTCACCCCTCCACTTT. Protein: CASSSLSNSPLHF. The full variable domain, with the rest looked up from reference TRBV19 and TRBJ1-6, is DGGITQSPKYLFRKEGQNVTLSCEQNLNHDAMYWYRQDPGQGLRLIYYSQIVNDFQKGDIAEGYSVSREKKESFPLTVTSAQKNPTAFYLCASSSLSNSPLHFGNGTRLTVT.

The J gene is TRBJ1-2, the V gene TRBV6-5, with D maybe TRBD1 (5 bases). The V gene lost 8 bases and the J gene lost 4 bases, with 14 bases spanning the gap. CDR3 length equals 13 residues. CDR1 MNHEY and CDR2 SVGAGI come from the germline V gene. CDR3 amino acids: CASVQGFGYGYTF. As DNA, the CDR3 is TGTGCCAGCGTTCAGGGTTTCGGCTATGGCTACACCTTC.

This clone has more than one count but fewer than ten. This chain uses TRBV5-1 with TRBJ2-7, with 11 bases that match TRBD1. Trimming took 6 bases from V and 4 from J; bases not matched to a gene: 6. The CDR3 runs 14 residues. Germline lookup yields CDR1 SGHRS and CDR2 YFSETQ. The CDR3 is CASTAGTGGYEQYF. Written as DNA, the CDR3 is TGCGCCAGCACCGCCGGGACAGGGGGTTACGAGCAGTACTTC.

The CDR3 sequence is CASSQGQARTEAFF. As DNA, the CDR3 is TGTGCCAGCAGCCAAGGGCAGGCGCGCACTGAAGCTTTCTTT. The rearrangement links TRBV3-1 (or the pseudogene TRBV3-2) to TRBJ1-1; D is unclear. The V gene's germline CDR1 is LGHDT and CDR2 YNNKEL (reference sequence). V lost 1 base and J lost 4, with 10 bases in between. The CDR3 contains 14 residues.

This rearrangement joins TRBV19 to TRBJ2-5; possible D gene TRBD2, 5 bases. Germline loops: CDR1 LNHDA, CDR2 SQIVND (reference sequence). This CDR3 has 13 amino acids. Trimming took 7 bases from V and 5 from J, leaving 14 bases between them. This CDR3 is CASTAGGWETQYF. The DNA for the CDR3 is TGTGCCAGTACCGCCGGCGGGTGGGAGACCCAGTACTTC.

The CDR3 reads CASSMYGTGYIDEQFF. In nucleotides, the CDR3 is TGTGCCAGTAGTATGTACGGGACAGGGTATATTGATGAGCAGTTCTTC. This chain joins TRBV19 and TRBJ2-1; 9 bases are shared with TRBD1. V lost 3 bases and J lost 8; bases outside the gene matches: 11. The CDR3 is 16 amino acids. Germline values: CDR1 LNHDA, CDR2 SQIVND (reference sequence).

The V and J genes are TRBV5-1 and TRBJ2-7; weak D call: TRBD1 (5 bases). V was pared by 3 bases and J by 1 base, with 17 bases between. Looked up from germline, CDR1 is SGHRS and CDR2 is YFSETQ. The CDR3 totals 16 residues. This CDR3 reads CASSSDAGKQSYEQYF. DNA of the CDR3: TGCGCCAGCAGCTCGGACGCAGGGAAGCAGTCCTACGAGCAGTACTTC. Variable domain in full (rest from reference TRBV5-1 and TRBJ2-7): KAGVTQTPRYLIKTRGQQVTLSCSPISGHRSVSWYQQTPGQGLQFLFEYFSETQRNKGNFPGRFSGRQFSNSRSEMNVSTLELGDSALYLCASSSDAGKQSYEQYFGPGTRLTVT.

J is TRBJ1-1 and V is TRBV3-1 (or the pseudogene TRBV3-2), with TRBD1 as a possible D gene (6 bases). In germline, CDR1 is LGHDT, CDR2 YNNKEL (reference sequence). Trimming stripped 5 bases from V and 2 bases from J, with 12 bases between. This CDR3 region has 14 residues. Here the CDR3 DNA reads TGTGCCAGCAGCGAGTTGACAGGAAACACTGAAGCTTTCTTT. Protein: CASSELTGNTEAFF.

V gene TRBV19 combines with J gene TRBJ2-5; 7 positions match TRBD1. V dropped 1 base and J dropped 1; count of bases not matched to a gene: 3. The CDR3 loop spans 15 amino acids. Germline V gives CDR1 LNHDA, CDR2 SQIVND (reference sequence). The CDR3, as DNA: TGTGCCAGTAGTATAGGGCCAGGGGGCCAAGAGACCCAGTACTTC. Protein: CASSIGPGGQETQYF.

The J gene is TRBJ1-4, the V gene TRBV2; D gene unclear. The CDR3 totals 14 residues. Germline CDR1 and CDR2: SNHLY and FYNNEI. V was clipped by 5 bases and J by 0 bases, with 7 bases between them. The CDR3 DNA follows: TGTGCCAGCAGTCAGACAACAACTAATGAAAAACTGTTTTTT. It codes for CASSQTTTNEKLFF.

J is TRBJ1-6 and V is TRBV27, with 7 nucleotides matching TRBD1. CDR1 is MNHEY and CDR2 is SMNVEV in the germline V gene (reference sequence). The CDR3 runs to 15 residues. The trim removed 2 bases at V and 7 bases at J, leaving 5 bases unmatched. The CDR3 is CASSLGTVLNSPLHF. The CDR3 DNA is TGTGCCAGCAGTTTAGGGACAGTTTTAAATTCACCCCTCCACTTT.

The chain combines TRBV18 with TRBJ1-4; 10 bases fit TRBD1. With 3 bases clipped from V and 10 bases from J, the junction kept 11 bases outside the gene matches. Germline loops: CDR1 KGHSH, CDR2 LQKENI. CDR3 length: 16 amino acids. The CDR3 sequence: CASSPTGTGVYVKLFF. CDR3 nucleotides: TGTGCCAGCTCACCTACCGGGACAGGGGTTTACGTAAAACTGTTTTTT.

The chain recombines TRBV6-5 with TRBJ2-7; D ambiguous. This CDR3 region has 14 residues. The germline V and J ends were trimmed by 4 bases and 2 bases, with 12 bases remaining between them. Germline CDR1 is MNHEY and CDR2 is SVGAGI. The CDR3 nucleotides are TGTGCCAGCAGTTCCTTGGGGAAACCCTACGAGCAGTACTTC. Protein: CASSSLGKPYEQYF.

This sequence joins TRBV3-1 (or the pseudogene TRBV3-2) and TRBJ2-7; D is perhaps TRBD2 (5 bases). This CDR3 spans 15 amino acids. Trimming took off 4 bases at V and 7 bases at J, with 20 bases between the two ends. CDR1 is LGHDT, CDR2 YNNKEL, per germline (reference sequence). The CDR3, as DNA: TGTGCCAGCAGCCTTGAGACTATGGGTCAAGGGGAGCAGTACTTC. It yields the protein CASSLETMGQGEQYF.

The table lists this clone with a few counts. The CDR3 DNA reads TGCAGCGTCTCCCTTGGGACAGACACTGAAGCTTTCTTT. This codes for CSVSLGTDTEAFF. This chain joins TRBV29-1 and TRBJ1-1, with 7 bases fitting TRBD1. There are 13 residues in the CDR3. With V trimmed by 6 bases and J by 3 bases, 7 bases remained unmatched. The germline CDR1 and CDR2 sequences are SQVTM and ANQGSEA.

This chain connects TRBV11-3 to TRBJ2-1, with TRBD2 matching over 9 bases. From germline, CDR1 is SGHNT and CDR2 YENEEA. The CDR3 covers 18 residues. The V segment lost 0 bases and the J segment 7 bases; nucleotides outside the gene matches: 13. CDR3 sequence reads: CASSLDQGGSGSPNEQFF. As DNA, the CDR3 is TGTGCCAGCAGCTTAGACCAGGGAGGTAGCGGGAGTCCTAATGAGCAGTTCTTC. Looking up the rest from reference TRBV11-3 and TRBJ2-1 gives the full variable domain: EAGVVQSPRYKIIEKKQPVAFWCNPISGHNTLYWYLQNLGQGPELLIRYENEEAVDDSQLPKDRFSAERLKGVDSTLKIQPAELGDSAVYLCASSLDQGGSGSPNEQFFGPGTRLTVL.

The V gene is TRBV2, the J gene TRBJ2-5; 14 positions match TRBD2. Germline V gene data show CDR1 as SNHLY and CDR2 as FYNNEI. This CDR3 is 13 amino acids long. Trimming took 5 bases from V and 12 from J; bases not matched to a gene: 5. The CDR3 bases are TGTGCCAGCAGTACGGGACTAGCGGGGGCCAAGTACTTC. As protein: CASSTGLAGAKYF.

The chain joins TRBV6-1 to TRBJ2-5; TRBD2 matches 13 bases. The germline CDR1 and CDR2 sequences are MNHNS and SASEGT. V lost 4 bases, J lost 3 bases, and 5 bases stayed unmatched. The CDR3 loop spans 16 amino acids. In DNA form, the CDR3 reads TGTGCCAGCAGTGCAGCCGGGACTAGCGGGAAAGAGACCCAGTACTTC. It specifies CASSAAGTSGKETQYF.

This clone was detected once. This chain connects TRBV19 to TRBJ1-5; D remains unclear. Per germline, CDR1 LNHDA and CDR2 SQIVND (reference sequence). The CDR3 length is 16 residues. Trimming took 4 bases from V and 5 from J, leaving 18 bases between them. CDR3 loop: CASSTEHGPRDQPQHF. The CDR3 region has the DNA TGTGCCAGTAGTACAGAACACGGACCACGGGATCAGCCCCAGCATTTT.